These 28 T cell receptor beta chains came from one sample sequenced in a study of blood T cell repertoires in COVID-19 (TCRdb year 2020). Library method: the immunoSEQ multiplex PCR assay. TCRdb took this table from immuneACCESS and kept in-frame rearrangements with V and J called. Such tables lack part of the clones; where checked against another copy, unresolved V genes explain under half of the gap, and the rest is unexplained. The sample table contains about 180,000 clones; only one count was recorded for 89% of them. The top ten hold about 2.2% of the sample. Sequenced sample: PBMCs or T cells enriched from blood (not recorded which). The receptors derive from a woman in her thirties or forties with acute COVID-19.

As regards this clone: Within the sample, other DNA sequences also encode this same CDR3. This chain's CDR3 is CASSPRTDMNTEAFF. The CDR3 DNA sequence: TGCGCCAGCAGCCCGAGGACAGACATGAACACTGAAGCTTTCTTT. This sequence joins TRBV4-1 and TRBJ1-1; D is perhaps TRBD1 (6 bases). This CDR3 contains 15 residues. Germline CDR1 MGHRA, CDR2 YSYEKL. V shed 4 bases and J shed 0 bases, with 12 bases lying between them.

The chain employs TRBV7-9 and TRBJ2-3; 13 nucleotides agree with TRBD2. CDR1 is SEHNR, CDR2 FQNEAQ, per germline (reference sequence). The CDR3 has 19 residues. J was trimmed by 0 bases and V by 6 bases; bases with no gene match: 12. CDR3 sequence (DNA): TGTGCCAGCAGGGCTAGGACTAGCGGGGGTCTTTCTAGCACAGATACGCAGTATTTT. The encoded protein is CASRARTSGGLSSTDTQYF.

The CDR3 sequence: CASNLDRGRGSNTF. The DNA for the CDR3 is TGTGCCAGCAACTTAGACAGGGGGCGAGGTTCCAACACCTTC. This chain connects TRBV6-5 to TRBJ1-2; 10 bases map to TRBD1. J was trimmed by 12 bases and V by 7 bases; bases with no gene match: 14. The germline V gene has CDR1 MNHEY and CDR2 SVGAGI. This CDR3 comprises 14 residues.

V and J are TRBV15 and TRBJ1-1, with 7 bases fitting TRBD1. The J segment lost 4 bases and the V segment lost 2 bases, leaving 1 base of the junction unmatched. CDR1 is LNHNV and CDR2 is YYDKDF in the germline V gene (reference sequence). The CDR3 contains 13 residues. In DNA form, the CDR3 reads TGTGCCACCAGCAGAACAGGGGCCACTGAAGCTTTCTTT. The encoded protein is CATSRTGATEAFF.

The rearrangement uses TRBV18 and TRBJ2-2; 9 bases align to TRBD1. V was pared by 3 bases and J by 3 bases, with 5 bases of the junction left unmatched. This CDR3 spans 16 amino acids. CDR1 KGHSH and CDR2 LQKENI come from the germline V gene. The CDR3 nucleotides read TGTGCCAGCTCACCCGCGACAGGGGGAGACACCGGGGAGCTGTTTTTT. The encoded protein is CASSPATGGDTGELFF.

This rearrangement joins TRBV3-1 (or the pseudogene TRBV3-2) to TRBJ1-2; D remains ambiguous. CDR1 is LGHDT and CDR2 is YNNKEL in the germline V gene (reference sequence). V lost 1 base to trimming and J lost 2 bases, with 11 bases between them. The CDR3 has 15 residues. CDR3 coding DNA: TGTGCCAGCAGCCAAGTATATACAGCCAACTATGGCTACACCTTC. Amino acids: CASSQVYTANYGYTF.

The chain employs TRBV5-5 and TRBJ1-2; no firm D call. Germline CDR1 and CDR2: SGHKS and YYEKEE (reference sequence). V dropped 0 bases and J dropped 5 bases, with 11 bases sitting between them. This CDR3 has 14 amino acids. The CDR3 region has the DNA TGTGCCAGCAGCTTGGCCGTGAATAGATATGGCTACACCTTC. Amino acid sequence: CASSLAVNRYGYTF. Together with reference TRBV5-5 and TRBJ1-2, the CDR3 gives the full variable domain: DAGVTQSPTHLIKTRGQQVTLRCSPISGHKSVSWYQQVLGQGPQFIFQYYEKEERGRGNFPDRFSARQFPNYSSELNVNALLLGDSALYLCASSLAVNRYGYTFGSGTRLTVV.

The rearrangement links TRBV11-2 to TRBJ2-2; 10 bases map to TRBD1. The germline V gene encodes CDR1 SGHAT and CDR2 FQNNGV. This CDR3 contains 16 residues. V shed 6 bases, J shed 3 bases, and the junction held 7 bases outside the gene matches. The CDR3: CASSYPGTGDTGELFF. DNA for the CDR3: TGTGCCAGCAGTTATCCGGGGACAGGGGACACCGGGGAGCTGTTTTTT.

The V call is TRBV3-1 (or the pseudogene TRBV3-2), the J call TRBJ2-3, with D maybe TRBD1 (6 bases). The CDR3 has 17 residues. V shed 1 base and J shed 2 bases, with 16 bases lying between them. Germline V gene data show CDR1 as LGHDT and CDR2 as YNNKEL (reference sequence). CDR3 bases: TGTGCCAGCAGCCAAGCCCTCAGTACAGGGAACACAGATACGCAGTATTTT. This gives the protein CASSQALSTGNTDTQYF.

The V and J genes are TRBV13 and TRBJ2-3; the match to TRBD2 covers 14 bases. This CDR3 has 15 amino acids. J gave up 7 bases and V 5 bases, and 5 bases lay outside the gene matches. Per germline, CDR1 PRHDT and CDR2 FYEKMQ (reference sequence). The CDR3 region is CASSPGLAGGHTQYF. DNA of the CDR3: TGTGCCAGCAGCCCAGGACTAGCGGGAGGTCATACGCAGTATTTT.

The rearrangement joins TRBV12-5 to TRBJ2-1, with D tentatively TRBD2 (5 bases). This CDR3 is 16 amino acids long. Trimming cost V 4 bases and J 3 bases, with 16 bases left between them. Per the germline V gene, CDR1 is LGHNT and CDR2 is FRNRAP. The CDR3 region is CASGSQWLADYNEQFF. CDR3 sequence (DNA): TGTGCTAGTGGTTCCCAGTGGCTAGCAGACTACAATGAGCAGTTCTTC.

This clone was observed once. The chain couples TRBV10-3 to TRBJ2-2; TRBD2 matches 7 bases. This CDR3 spans 15 amino acids. Losses at the gene ends were 6 bases for V and 5 bases for J; bases not matched to a gene: 9. Germline CDR1 is ENHRY and CDR2 is SYGVKD. DNA for the CDR3: TGTGCCATCAGCGAGGACACGGGAGGTACCGGGGAGCTGTTTTTT. Protein: CAISEDTGGTGELFF.

The chain couples TRBV10-3 to TRBJ2-1, with 7 bases matching TRBD2. The V gene end was trimmed by 0 bases and the J gene end by 2 bases; junction bases not matched to a gene: 1. This CDR3 contains 15 residues. Germline CDR1 is ENHRY and CDR2 is SYGVKD. The CDR3 sequence: CAISESGTTYNEQFF. The CDR3 region has the DNA TGTGCCATCAGTGAGTCCGGGACTACCTACAATGAGCAGTTCTTC.

The rearrangement links TRBV10-2 to TRBJ1-2; 10 bases map to TRBD1. Trimming took 5 bases from V and 6 from J; bases not matched to a gene: 12. Germline CDR1 and CDR2: WSHSY and SAAADI. There are 16 residues in the CDR3. CDR3 sequence reads: CASSQTGTGVVNGYTF. The CDR3 region has the DNA TGCGCCAGCAGTCAAACCGGGACAGGGGTTGTAAATGGCTACACCTTC.

V gene TRBV5-6 combines with J gene TRBJ2-2; 7 bases agree with TRBD2. V gave up 0 bases and J gave up 4 bases; unmatched junction bases: 6. The CDR3 totals 16 residues. Germline CDR1 reads SGHDT; CDR2 reads YYEEEE. The CDR3 spells CASSLVDWEGTGELFF. DNA for the CDR3: TGTGCCAGCAGCTTGGTTGACTGGGAGGGCACCGGGGAGCTGTTTTTT.

This chain connects TRBV9 to TRBJ2-5, with a weak D call TRBD1 (5 bases). The CDR3 runs to 14 residues. The ends were cut back, 0 bases at V and 5 bases at J, with 11 bases in the middle. Per the germline V gene, CDR1 is SGDLS and CDR2 is YYNGEE. The CDR3 sequence is CASSVGREGETQYF. Written as DNA, the CDR3 is TGTGCCAGCAGCGTAGGCAGGGAAGGTGAGACCCAGTACTTC.

The chain joins TRBV10-1 to TRBJ2-7, with 15 bases matching TRBD2. This CDR3 comprises 15 residues. Trimming took 6 bases from V and 4 from J; bases not matched to a gene: 4. The V gene's germline CDR1 is WNHNN and CDR2 SYGVQD (reference sequence). The CDR3 DNA reads as TGCGCCAGCAGCCTAGGACTAGCGGGAGGGTACGAGCAGTACTTC. Its protein product is CASSLGLAGGYEQYF.

The V gene is TRBV7-9, the J gene TRBJ2-3, with D perhaps matching TRBD1 (5 bases). This CDR3 is 15 amino acids long. V lost 5 bases to trimming and J lost 4 bases, with 16 bases between them. Germline V gene sequence: CDR1 SEHNR, CDR2 FQNEAQ (reference sequence). CDR3 region: CASSTPTDMPDTQYF. CDR3 sequence (DNA): TGTGCCAGCAGCACCCCTACGGACATGCCAGATACGCAGTATTTT.

CDR3 sequence: CASSRSEMETQYF. Written as DNA, the CDR3 is TGTGCCAGCAGCAGGAGTGAGATGGAGACCCAGTACTTC. The chain joins TRBV7-2 to TRBJ2-5; no clear D gene. The CDR3 is 13 residues long. Germline CDR1 and CDR2: SGHTA and FQGNSA. V lost 5 bases to trimming and J lost 5 bases, with 12 bases between them.

The chain couples TRBV15 to TRBJ1-1; D possibly corresponds to TRBD1 (6 bases). The CDR3 sequence is 14 residues long. V gave up 0 bases and J gave up 5 bases, with 10 bases separating them. Germline V CDR1 and CDR2: LNHNV, YYDKDF (reference sequence). The CDR3 is CATSRDLQGTEAFF. CDR3 nucleotides: TGTGCCACCAGCAGAGACCTCCAGGGGACTGAAGCTTTCTTT.

This chain joins TRBV7-3 and TRBJ2-5, with 12 bases fitting TRBD2. In germline, CDR1 is SGHTA, CDR2 FQGTGA. This CDR3 has 16 residues. The V and J ends lost 1 base and 4 bases, in that order; junction bases with no gene match: 4. CDR3 coding DNA: TGTGCCAGCAGCTTAAATCTAGCGGGAGGGTCAGAGACCCAGTACTTC. It yields the protein CASSLNLAGGSETQYF.

The chain has TRBV18 and TRBJ1-1; a possible D gene is TRBD1 (6 bases). Germline V CDR1 and CDR2: KGHSH, LQKENI. The CDR3 extends over 14 amino acids. V was cut by 4 bases and J by 0 bases, with 9 bases left in between. The CDR3 is CASSRDRMNTEAFF. The CDR3 coding sequence is TGTGCCAGCTCACGTGACAGGATGAACACTGAAGCTTTCTTT. The full variable domain, its missing parts supplied by reference TRBV18 and TRBJ1-1, is NAGVMQNPRHLVRRRGQEARLRCSPMKGHSHVYWYRQLPEEGLKFMVYLQKENIIDESGMPKERFSAEFPKEGPSILRIQQVVRGDSAAYFCASSRDRMNTEAFFGQGTRLTVV.

The J gene is TRBJ2-7, the V gene TRBV18; 10 nucleotides match TRBD2. V dropped 5 bases and J dropped 5; count of bases not matched to a gene: 6. The germline gives CDR1 KGHSH, CDR2 LQKENI. This CDR3 has 14 amino acids. CDR3 coding DNA: TGTGCCAGCTCATCGCCGCTAGCGGGAGACGAGCAGTACTTC. Its protein product is CASSSPLAGDEQYF.

In its sample, this clone was seen once. This chain connects TRBV6-5 to TRBJ2-3; D perhaps matches TRBD1 (5 bases). Germline CDR1 and CDR2: MNHEY and SVGAGI. The V end was cut by 4 bases, the J end by 4 bases, with 12 bases between. There are 14 residues in the CDR3. The CDR3 DNA follows: TGTGCCAGCAGTTTGGGGCCTCCCCCAGATACGCAGTATTTT. It translates to CASSLGPPPDTQYF.

The V call is TRBV11-2, the J call TRBJ2-3; 8 positions agree with TRBD2. The CDR3 extends over 15 amino acids. Unmatched junction bases numbered 3, after V lost 1 base and J lost 3 bases. Germline CDR1 and CDR2: SGHAT and FQNNGV. The CDR3 loop is CASSLAGGWTDTQYF. CDR3 coding DNA: TGTGCCAGCAGCTTAGCGGGAGGGTGGACAGATACGCAGTATTTT. Looking up the rest from reference TRBV11-2 and TRBJ2-3 gives the full variable domain: EAGVAQSPRYKIIEKRQSVAFWCNPISGHATLYWYQQILGQGPKLLIQFQNNGVVDDSQLPKDRFSAERLKGVDSTLKIQPAKLEDSAVYLCASSLAGGWTDTQYFGPGTRLTVL.

The J gene is TRBJ1-4, the V gene TRBV28; D not resolved. V was pared by 6 bases and J by 3 bases, with 14 bases between. This CDR3 is 15 amino acids long. The germline V gene encodes CDR1 MDHEN and CDR2 SYDVKM. CDR3 sequence: CASSLLNGANEKLFF. The DNA of the CDR3 is TGTGCCAGCAGCCTCCTCAACGGGGCTAATGAAAAACTGTTTTTT.

With respect to this clone: Given a much more abundant clone one base away, this may be a read error. This rearrangement joins TRBV7-3 to TRBJ1-1, with a tentative D call TRBD1 (5 bases). The CDR3 runs 13 residues. V was pared by 5 bases and J by 1 base, with 8 bases between. Germline-derived CDR1 and CDR2 are SGHTA and FQGTGA. Here the CDR3 reads CASSPTENTEAFF. CDR3 coding DNA: TGTGCCAGCAGCCCGACAGAGAACACTGAAGCTTTCTTT.

This clone turned up a few times. The gene calls are TRBV4-2 and TRBJ2-7; D possibly corresponds to TRBD1 (6 bases). This CDR3 has 15 amino acids. The ends were cut back, 1 base at V and 5 bases at J, with 15 bases in the middle. Germline values: CDR1 LGHNA, CDR2 YNFKEQ. The CDR3 DNA reads TGTGCCAGCAGCCAAGGCTGGGACACCCCCCACGAGCAGTACTTC. The encoded protein is CASSQGWDTPHEQYF.